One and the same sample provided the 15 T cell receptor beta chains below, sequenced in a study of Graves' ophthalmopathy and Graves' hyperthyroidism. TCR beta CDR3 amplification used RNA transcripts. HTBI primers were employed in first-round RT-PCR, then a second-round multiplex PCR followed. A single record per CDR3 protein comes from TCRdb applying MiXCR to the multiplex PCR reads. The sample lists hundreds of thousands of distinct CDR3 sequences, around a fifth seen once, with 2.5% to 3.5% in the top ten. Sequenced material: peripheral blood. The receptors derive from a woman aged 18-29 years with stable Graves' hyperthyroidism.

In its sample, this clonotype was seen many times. The DNA for the CDR3 is TGCAGTGCCACCTCCAGGGGAGGGGTTCCCTACGAGCAGTACTTC. Amino acids: CSATSRGGVPYEQYF. The rearrangement links TRBV20-1 to TRBJ2-7, with D possibly TRBD2 on 7 matching bases. The CDR3 is 15 residues long. Trimming took off 6 bases at V and 2 bases at J, with 20 bases between the two ends. Germline CDR1 is DFQATT and CDR2 is SNEGSKA (reference sequence).

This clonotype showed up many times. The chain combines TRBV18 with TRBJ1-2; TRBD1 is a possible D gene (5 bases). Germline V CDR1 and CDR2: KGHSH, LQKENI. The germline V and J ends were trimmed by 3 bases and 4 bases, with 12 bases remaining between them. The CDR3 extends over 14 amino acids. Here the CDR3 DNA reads TGTGCCAGCTCACCGGGGGAGATCCTCTATGGCTACACCTTC. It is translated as CASSPGEILYGYTF.

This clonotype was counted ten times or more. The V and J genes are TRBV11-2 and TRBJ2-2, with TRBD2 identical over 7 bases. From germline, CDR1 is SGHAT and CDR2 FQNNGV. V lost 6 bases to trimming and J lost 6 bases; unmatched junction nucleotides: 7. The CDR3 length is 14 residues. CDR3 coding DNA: TGTGCCAGCAGAGGACTAGTCAAGGCCGGGGAGCTGTTTTTT. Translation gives CASRGLVKAGELFF.

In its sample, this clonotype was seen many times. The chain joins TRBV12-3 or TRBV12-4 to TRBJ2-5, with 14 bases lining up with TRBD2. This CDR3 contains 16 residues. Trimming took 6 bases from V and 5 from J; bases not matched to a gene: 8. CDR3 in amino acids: CASRPGLAGGRETQYF. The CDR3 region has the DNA TGTGCCAGCAGGCCTGGACTAGCGGGAGGTCGGGAGACCCAGTACTTC.

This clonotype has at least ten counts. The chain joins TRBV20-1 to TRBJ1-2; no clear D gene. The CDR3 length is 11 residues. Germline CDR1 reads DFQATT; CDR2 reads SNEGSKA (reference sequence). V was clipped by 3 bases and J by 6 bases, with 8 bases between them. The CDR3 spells CSASYIDGYTF. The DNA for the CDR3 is TGCAGTGCTAGTTACATAGATGGCTACACCTTC.

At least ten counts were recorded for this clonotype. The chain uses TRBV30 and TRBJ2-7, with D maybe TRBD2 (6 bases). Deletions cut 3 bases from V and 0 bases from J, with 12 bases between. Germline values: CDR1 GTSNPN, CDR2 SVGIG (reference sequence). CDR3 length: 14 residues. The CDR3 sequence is CAWSLGTHSYEQYF. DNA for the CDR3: TGTGCCTGGAGCCTCGGGACTCACTCCTACGAGCAGTACTTC.

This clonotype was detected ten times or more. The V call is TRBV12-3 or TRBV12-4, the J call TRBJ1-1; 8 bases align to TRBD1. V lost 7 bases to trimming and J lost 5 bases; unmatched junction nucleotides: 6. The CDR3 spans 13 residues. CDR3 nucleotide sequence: TGTGCCAGCATCTCAACAGGGGGTACTGAAGCTTTCTTT. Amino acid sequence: CASISTGGTEAFF.

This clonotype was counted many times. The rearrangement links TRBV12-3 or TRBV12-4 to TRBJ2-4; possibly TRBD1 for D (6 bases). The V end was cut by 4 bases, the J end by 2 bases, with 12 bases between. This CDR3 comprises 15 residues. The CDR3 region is CASSYPGVSKNIQYF. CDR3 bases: TGTGCCAGCAGTTACCCAGGGGTGTCCAAAAACATTCAGTACTTC.

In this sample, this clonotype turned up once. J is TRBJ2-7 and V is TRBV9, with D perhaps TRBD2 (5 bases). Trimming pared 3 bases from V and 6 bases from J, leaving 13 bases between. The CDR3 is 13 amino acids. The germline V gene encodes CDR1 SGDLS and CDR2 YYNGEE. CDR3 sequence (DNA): TGTGCCAGCAGCGCAGCTGAGAGGGCCGAGCAGTACTTC. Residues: CASSAAERAEQYF.

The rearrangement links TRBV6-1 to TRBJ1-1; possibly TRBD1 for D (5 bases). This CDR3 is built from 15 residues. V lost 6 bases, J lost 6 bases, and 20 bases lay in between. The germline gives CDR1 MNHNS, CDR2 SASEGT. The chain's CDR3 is CASSVEVGGSAEAFF. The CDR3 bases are TGTGCCAGCAGCGTCGAGGTCGGGGGAAGCGCTGAAGCTTTCTTT.

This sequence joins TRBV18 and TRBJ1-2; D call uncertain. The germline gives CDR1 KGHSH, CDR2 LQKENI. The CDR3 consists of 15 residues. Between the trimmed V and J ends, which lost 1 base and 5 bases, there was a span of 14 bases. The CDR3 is CASSPHPEVRYGYTF. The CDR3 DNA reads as TGTGCCAGCTCACCACACCCGGAGGTACGGTATGGCTACACCTTC.

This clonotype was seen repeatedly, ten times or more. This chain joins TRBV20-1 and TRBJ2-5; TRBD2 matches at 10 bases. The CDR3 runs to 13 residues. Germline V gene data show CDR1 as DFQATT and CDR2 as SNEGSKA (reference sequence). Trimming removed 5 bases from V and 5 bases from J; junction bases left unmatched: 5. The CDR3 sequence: CSALAGVGETQYF. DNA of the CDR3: TGCAGTGCTCTAGCGGGAGTCGGCGAGACCCAGTACTTC.

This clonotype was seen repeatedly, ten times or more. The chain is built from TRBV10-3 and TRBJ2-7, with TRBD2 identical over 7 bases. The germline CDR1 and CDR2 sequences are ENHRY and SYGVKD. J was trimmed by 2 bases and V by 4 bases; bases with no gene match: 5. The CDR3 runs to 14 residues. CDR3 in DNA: TGTGCCATCAGTGGGGAGGGACGTCCCTACGAGCAGTACTTC. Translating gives CAISGEGRPYEQYF.

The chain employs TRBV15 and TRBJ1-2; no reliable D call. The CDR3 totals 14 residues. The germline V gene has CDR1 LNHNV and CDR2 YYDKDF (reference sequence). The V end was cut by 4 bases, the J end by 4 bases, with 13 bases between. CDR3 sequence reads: CATSKLIGPYGYTF. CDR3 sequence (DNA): TGTGCCACCAGCAAACTGATCGGACCCTATGGCTACACCTTC.

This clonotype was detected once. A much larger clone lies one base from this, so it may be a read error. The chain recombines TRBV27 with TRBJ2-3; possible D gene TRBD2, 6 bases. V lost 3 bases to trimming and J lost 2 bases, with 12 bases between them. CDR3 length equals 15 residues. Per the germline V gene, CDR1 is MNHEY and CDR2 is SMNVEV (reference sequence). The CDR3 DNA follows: TGTGCCAGCAGTTTCTTGGGGACTTCCACAGATACGCAGTATTTT. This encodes CASSFLGTSTDTQYF.